This T cell receptor beta chain was observed in a study of OX40 agonist ivuxolimab in advanced cancers. At the level of the whole study: Ivuxolimab was a fully human IgG2 agonistic monoclonal antibody targeting the costimulatory receptor OX40 (CD134). The paper covers the monotherapy dose-escalation part of the phase I ivuxolimab trial, which included N ≈ 57 patients. Partial responses occurred in three dose-escalation patients, of whom one had hepatocellular carcinoma and two had cutaneous melanoma. Prior anti-PD-1, anti-PD-L1 or anti-CTLA-4 therapy was permitted, and approximately 41% of dose-escalation patients had received checkpoint inhibitors. In the dose-escalation cohort, roughly 82% of patients were male, and the mean age was roughly 60 years with a range of roughly 20 to 85. Among the roughly 50 dose-escalation patients, roughly 20 had hepatocellular carcinoma, roughly 15 melanoma, 9 renal cell carcinoma and 9 head and neck cancer. Intravenous ivuxolimab was administered to patients every 2 weeks at six dose levels: 0.01, 0.1, 0.3, 1.5, 3 and 10 mg/kg. The point of sequencing TCRbeta in the periphery was to test whether ivuxolimab changed TCR sequence diversity and drove clonal T-cell expansion.

V loses 5 bases, J loses 2 bases, and the germline ends lie 9 bases apart. The CDR3 goes from the cysteine to the phenylalanine over 13 residues. Just CDR3 DNA is preserved here, 39 bases in frame from base 1. CDR1 is given as MNHEY and CDR2 as SMNVEV, both from the germline V gene (reference sequence). The trial excluded patients who had a history of autoimmune disease or who were on systemic immunosuppression. In every dose cohort, peripheral blood was drawn for TCR sequencing at baseline, cycle 4 day 1, and cycle 7 day 1. The samples were drawn from a first-in-human, open-label, multicenter phase I dose-escalation trial of ivuxolimab. Adults with locally advanced or metastatic melanoma, renal cell carcinoma, hepatocellular carcinoma or head and neck squamous cell carcinoma were enrolled in the trial. Before TCR sequencing, CD4+ T cells and CD8+ T cells from peripheral blood were sorted into separate populations.

In the case of this clone: Its antigen remains unidentified. Base qualities are missing; no much larger clone stands one base away.

Overall results and qualifications from the work: The antigen specificity of the clonally expanded peripheral T cells was not determined. At doses from 0.1 to 3.0 mg/kg, clonal expansion was seen in both CD4+ and CD8+ blood T cells between baseline and week 6. Low levels of normalized T-cell clonal expansion were also seen in some patients who did not respond. Partial responders in the 0.1-3.0 mg/kg groups had among the lowest normalized peripheral clonal expansion, especially among CD8+ T cells. On average, CD8+ T cells showed more expanded clones than CD4+ T cells after ivuxolimab.

Genomic DNA was extracted from sorted cells for sequencing of the TCRbeta CDR3 region. The immunoSEQ Assay was used to sequence the TCRbeta CDR3 regions. The clones in this table, taken by TCRdb from immuneACCESS, are in-frame only. Not every clone is retained; where verified, under half of the shortfall comes from an unresolved V gene, and the cause of the rest is unknown. For this sample there are about 40,000 clones; around 87% appear just once. The ten largest clones represent about 15% of the sample. Sequencing was performed on CD4+ or CD8+ T cells sorted from blood, taken in a trial of the OX40 agonist ivuxolimab. The receptor chain draws on TRBV27 and TRBJ1-2; the D segment could be TRBD1, given 6 matching bases. This clonotype was sampled from an adult with an advanced solid tumor such as melanoma, head and neck, liver or kidney cancer. The DNA sequence is given as TGTGCCAGCAGTGCTCAGGGGAACTATGGCTACACCTTC. Its protein product is CASSAQGNYGYTF.